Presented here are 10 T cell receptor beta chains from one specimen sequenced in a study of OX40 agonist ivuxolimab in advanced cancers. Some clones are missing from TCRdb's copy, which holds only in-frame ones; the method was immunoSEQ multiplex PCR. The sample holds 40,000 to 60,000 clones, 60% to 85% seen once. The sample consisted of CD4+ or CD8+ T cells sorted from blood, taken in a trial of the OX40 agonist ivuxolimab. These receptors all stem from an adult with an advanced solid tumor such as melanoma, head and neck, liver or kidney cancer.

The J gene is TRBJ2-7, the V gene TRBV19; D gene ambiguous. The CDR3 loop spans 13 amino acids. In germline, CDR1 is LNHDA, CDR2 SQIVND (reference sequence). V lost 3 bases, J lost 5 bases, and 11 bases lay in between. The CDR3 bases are TGTGCCAGTAGTATTTTGTTCGCCCACGAGCAGTACTTC. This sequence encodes CASSILFAHEQYF.

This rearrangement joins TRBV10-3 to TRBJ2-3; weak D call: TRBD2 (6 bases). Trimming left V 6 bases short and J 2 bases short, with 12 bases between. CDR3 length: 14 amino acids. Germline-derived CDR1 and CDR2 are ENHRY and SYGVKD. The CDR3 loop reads CAIRGGRDTDTQYF. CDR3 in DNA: TGTGCCATCAGGGGGGGACGGGACACAGATACGCAGTATTTT.

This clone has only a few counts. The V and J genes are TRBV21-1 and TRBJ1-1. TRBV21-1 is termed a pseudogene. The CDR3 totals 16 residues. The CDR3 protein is CASSIRDPRLNTEAFF. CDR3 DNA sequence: TGTGCCAGCAGCATACGGGACCCTCGATTGAACACTGAAGCTTTCTTT.

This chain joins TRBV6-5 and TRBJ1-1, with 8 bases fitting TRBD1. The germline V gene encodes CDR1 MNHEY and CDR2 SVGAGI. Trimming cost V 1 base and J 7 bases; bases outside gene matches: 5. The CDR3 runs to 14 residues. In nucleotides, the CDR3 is TGTGCCAGCAGTTACTTATCCGGGACAGGTGAAGCTTTCTTT. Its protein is CASSYLSGTGEAFF.

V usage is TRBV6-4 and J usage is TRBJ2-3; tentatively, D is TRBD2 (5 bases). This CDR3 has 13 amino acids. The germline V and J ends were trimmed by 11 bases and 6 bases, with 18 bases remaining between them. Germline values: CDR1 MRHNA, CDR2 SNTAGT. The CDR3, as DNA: TGTGCCCCACCCTGGTCGGGATCGGATACGCAGTATTTT. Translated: CAPPWSGSDTQYF.

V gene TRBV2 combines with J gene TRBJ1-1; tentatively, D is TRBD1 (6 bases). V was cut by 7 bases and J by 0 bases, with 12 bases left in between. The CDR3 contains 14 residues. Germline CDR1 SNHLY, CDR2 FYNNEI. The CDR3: CASNDRTLNTEAFF. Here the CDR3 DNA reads TGTGCCAGCAACGACAGGACCCTGAACACTGAAGCTTTCTTT.

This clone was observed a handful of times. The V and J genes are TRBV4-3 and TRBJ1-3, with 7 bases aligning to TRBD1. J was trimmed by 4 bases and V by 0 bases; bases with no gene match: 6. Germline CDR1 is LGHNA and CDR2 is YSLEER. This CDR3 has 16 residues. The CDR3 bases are TGCGCCAGCAGCCAAGATTTAGGGGGCTACGGAAACACCATATATTTT. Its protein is CASSQDLGGYGNTIYF.

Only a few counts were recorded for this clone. This chain's CDR3 is CASSRGLAKNIQYF. As DNA, the CDR3 is TGTGCCAGCAGCAGGGGGCTTGCCAAAAACATTCAGTACTTC. V gene TRBV7-8 combines with J gene TRBJ2-4; 7 positions match TRBD1. Germline trimming cut 5 bases from V and 1 base from J; bases unmatched to any gene: 2. Germline V gene lookup returns CDR1 SGHVS and CDR2 FQNEAQ. This CDR3 is 14 amino acids long.

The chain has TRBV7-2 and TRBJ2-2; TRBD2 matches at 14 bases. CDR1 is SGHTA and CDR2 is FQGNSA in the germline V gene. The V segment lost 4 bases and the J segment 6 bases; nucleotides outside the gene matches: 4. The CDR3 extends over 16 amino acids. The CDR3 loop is CASSSTSGGAPGELFF. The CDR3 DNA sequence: TGTGCCAGCAGCTCGACTAGCGGGGGGGCGCCCGGGGAGCTGTTTTTT. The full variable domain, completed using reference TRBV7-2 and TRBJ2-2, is GAGVSQSPSNKVTEKGKDVELRCDPISGHTALYWYRQSLGQGLEFLIYFQGNSAPDKSGLPSDRFSAERTGGSVSTLTIQRTQQEDSAVYLCASSSTSGGAPGELFFGEGSRLTVL.

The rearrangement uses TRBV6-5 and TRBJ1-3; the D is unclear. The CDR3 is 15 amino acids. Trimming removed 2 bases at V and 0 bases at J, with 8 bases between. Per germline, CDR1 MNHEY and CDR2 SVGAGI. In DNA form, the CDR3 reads TGTGCCAGCAGTTACGATCCGGGCTCTGGAAACACCATATATTTT. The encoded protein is CASSYDPGSGNTIYF.